This T cell receptor (beta chain) was retrieved from a study of human T cells and chemical hapten exposure. V lost 6 bases to trimming and J lost 5 bases; unmatched junction nucleotides: 3. Germline CDR1 and CDR2: MNHEY and SVGEGT. The CDR3 spans 13 residues. This clonotype was detected ten times or more. TCRdb ran MiXCR on the RACE reads and lists one entry per CDR3 protein. The sample has about 87,000 distinct CDR3 sequences, nearly 10% seen once; the top ten hold around 3.6%. Noted time point: pre-sensitization, week 0. Treatment defined: therapeutic diphenylcyclopropenone sensitization with weekly scalp DPC.

This TCR derives from a woman aged 40-49 years with alopecia areata. Some clones in this sample may be carry-over from other donors' samples. The chain has TRBV6-2 or TRBV6-3 and TRBJ2-5, with TRBD1 matching 10 bases. Sequenced material: whole blood, taken in connection with sensitization to the hapten diphenylcyclopropenone (DPC). In DNA, the CDR3 is TGTGCCAGCAGAGGACAGGGGGTTGAGACCCAGTACTTC. Protein product: CASRGQGVETQYF.